This T cell receptor beta chain was recovered during a study of blood T cells in healthy people across ages. The CDR3 length is 12 residues. Germline V gene data show CDR1 as SQVTM and CDR2 as ANQGSEA. Trimming stripped 7 bases from V and 6 bases from J, with 16 bases between. Combining a sample-barcoded 5' primer with a J-beta primer mix, a second PCR ran for about 7 to 11 cycles. In TCRdb, the 5' RACE reads were re-called with MiXCR into one record per CDR3 protein. Of around 1,800,000 distinct CDR3 sequences in the sample, about 39% are singletons; the top ten hold roughly 23%. Around 9.5 milliliters of peripheral blood were drawn from each donor. This clonotype came up a few times.

The sequence was collected from a human donor in good health. The chain has TRBV29-1 and TRBJ2-7; D possibly matches TRBD1 or TRBD2 (7 bases each). Source material: blood. The CDR3 DNA follows: TGCAGCGGGACAGGATCGGGGGGCGAGCAGTACTTC. Translated: CSGTGSGGEQYF.